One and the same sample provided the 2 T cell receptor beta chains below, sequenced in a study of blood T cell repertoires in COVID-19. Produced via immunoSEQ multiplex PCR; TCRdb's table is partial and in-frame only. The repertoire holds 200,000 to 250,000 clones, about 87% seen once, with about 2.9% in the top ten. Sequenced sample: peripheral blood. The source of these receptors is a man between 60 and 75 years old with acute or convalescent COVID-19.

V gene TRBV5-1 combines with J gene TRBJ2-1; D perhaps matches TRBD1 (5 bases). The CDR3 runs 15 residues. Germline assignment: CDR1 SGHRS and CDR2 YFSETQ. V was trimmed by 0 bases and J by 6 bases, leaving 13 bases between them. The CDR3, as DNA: TGCGCCAGCAGCTTGGCCCTAAGACAGCTCAATGAGCAGTTCTTC. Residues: CASSLALRQLNEQFF.

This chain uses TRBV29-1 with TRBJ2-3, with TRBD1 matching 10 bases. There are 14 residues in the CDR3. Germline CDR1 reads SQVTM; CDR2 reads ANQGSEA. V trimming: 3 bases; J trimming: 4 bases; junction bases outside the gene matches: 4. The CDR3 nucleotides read TGCAGCGTTGAGACAGGGGGCGGCTCAGATACGCAGTATTTT. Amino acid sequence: CSVETGGGSDTQYF.